This TCR beta chain was documented in a study of shared clonotypes between healthy human individuals. Study-level information: In total, the donors were two women and a few men aged 18 to 49. The study used three CD4 naive, three CD4 memory, two CD8 naive and one CD8 memory plate per donor.

Germline V gene lookup returns CDR1 MDHEN and CDR2 SYDVKM. V lost 6 bases to trimming and J lost 3 bases; unmatched junction nucleotides: 6. This CDR3 is built from 14 residues. General study points: Compared with memory subsets, naive subsets generally had larger estimated richness.

At the deep level, the assay was run. Sequenced by immunoSEQ multiplex PCR; TCRdb stores in-frame clones only, minus some. The sample records hundreds of thousands of clones, roughly 97% being singletons. As for this clone: Its target is not known. Other DNA sequences of this sample code for an identical CDR3.

Material for sequencing was naive CD4+ T cells sorted from blood. As to subset: CD45RA+ positively selected. The TCR sequence derives from a woman in her twenties or thirties in good health. The chain has TRBV28 and TRBJ1-1, with TRBD1 identical over 8 bases. The CDR3 spells CASRGTGGDTEAFF. The CDR3 coding sequence is TGTGCCAGCAGGGGAACAGGGGGGGACACTGAAGCTTTCTTT.